This TCR beta chain appears in the sequencing data of a study of shared clonotypes between healthy human individuals. Study as a whole: In total, the donors were a couple of women and three men aged 18 to 49.

A single count supports this clone. TCRdb's table, derived via immunoSEQ multiplex PCR, lists solely in-frame clones and lacks some. The table has about 600,000 clones, roughly 97% seen once; the top ten hold roughly 0.05%. The investigators split CD4+ cells into a CD45RA+ naive subset and a CD45RA-negative memory subset. CDR3 length: 14 residues. V lost 5 bases, J lost 0 bases, and 13 bases lay in between. From germline, CDR1 is SQVTM and CDR2 ANQGSEA. The clonotype originates from a woman in her thirties in good health. The material sequenced was naive CD4+ T cells sorted from blood. Subset in this sample: CD45RA+ positively selected. The rearrangement uses TRBV29-1 and TRBJ1-1, with D maybe TRBD1 (5 bases). Here the CDR3 reads CSVREQALNTEAFF. CDR3 coding DNA: TGCAGCGTTAGGGAACAGGCTCTGAACACTGAAGCTTTCTTT.